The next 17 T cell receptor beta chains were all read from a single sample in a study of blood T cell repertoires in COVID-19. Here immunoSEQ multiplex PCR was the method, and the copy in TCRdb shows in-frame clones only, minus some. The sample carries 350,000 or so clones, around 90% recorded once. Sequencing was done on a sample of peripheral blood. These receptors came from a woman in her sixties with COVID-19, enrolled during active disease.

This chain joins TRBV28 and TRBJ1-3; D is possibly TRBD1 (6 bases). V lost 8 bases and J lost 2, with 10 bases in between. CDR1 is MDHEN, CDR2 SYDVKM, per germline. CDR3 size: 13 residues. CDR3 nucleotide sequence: TGTGCCAGCGGGACACAAACTGGAAACACCATATATTTT. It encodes CASGTQTGNTIYF.

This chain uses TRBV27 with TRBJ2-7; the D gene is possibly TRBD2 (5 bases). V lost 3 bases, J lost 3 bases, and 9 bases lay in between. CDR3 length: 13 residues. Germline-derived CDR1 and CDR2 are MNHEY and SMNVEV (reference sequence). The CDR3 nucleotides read TGTGCCAGCAGTTTCTACGGGAACTACGAGCAGTACTTC. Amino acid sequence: CASSFYGNYEQYF.

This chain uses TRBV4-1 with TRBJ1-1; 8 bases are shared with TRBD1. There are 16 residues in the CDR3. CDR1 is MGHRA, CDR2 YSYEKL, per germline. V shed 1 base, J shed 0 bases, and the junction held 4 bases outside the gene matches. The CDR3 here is CASSQGPGQVNTEAFF. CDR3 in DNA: TGCGCCAGCAGCCAAGGCCCGGGACAGGTGAACACTGAAGCTTTCTTT.

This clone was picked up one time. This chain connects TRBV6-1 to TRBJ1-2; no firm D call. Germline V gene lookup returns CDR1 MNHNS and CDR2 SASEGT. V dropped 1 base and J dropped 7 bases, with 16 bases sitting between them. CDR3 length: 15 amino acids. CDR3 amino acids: CASSEGRLSSGGYTF. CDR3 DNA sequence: TGTGCCAGCAGTGAAGGAAGGTTAAGTTCGGGTGGCTACACCTTC.

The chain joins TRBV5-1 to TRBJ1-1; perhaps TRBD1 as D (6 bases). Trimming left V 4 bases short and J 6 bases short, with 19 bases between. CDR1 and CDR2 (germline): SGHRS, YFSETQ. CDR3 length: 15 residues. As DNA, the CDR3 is TGCGCCAGCAGCCCAAATGCAGGGGTATCGGCTGAAGCTTTCTTT. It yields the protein CASSPNAGVSAEAFF.

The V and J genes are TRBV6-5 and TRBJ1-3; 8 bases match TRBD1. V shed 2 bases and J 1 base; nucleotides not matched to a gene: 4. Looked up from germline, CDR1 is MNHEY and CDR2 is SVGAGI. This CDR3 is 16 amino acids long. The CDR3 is CASSYRRTGSGNTIYF. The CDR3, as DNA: TGTGCCAGCAGTTACAGGAGGACAGGGTCTGGAAACACCATATATTTT.

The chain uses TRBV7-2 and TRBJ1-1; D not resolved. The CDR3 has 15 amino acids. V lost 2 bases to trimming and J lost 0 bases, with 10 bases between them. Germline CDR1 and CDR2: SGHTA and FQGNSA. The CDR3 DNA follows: TGTGCCAGCAGCTTATATACATCAGTGAACACTGAAGCTTTCTTT. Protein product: CASSLYTSVNTEAFF.

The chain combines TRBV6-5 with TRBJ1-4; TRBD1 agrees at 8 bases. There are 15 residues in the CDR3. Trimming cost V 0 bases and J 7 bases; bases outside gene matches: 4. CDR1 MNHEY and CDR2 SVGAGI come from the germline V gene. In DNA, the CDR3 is TGTGCCAGCAGTTACTCGAGGACAGGGTTTGAAAAACTGTTTTTT. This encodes CASSYSRTGFEKLFF.

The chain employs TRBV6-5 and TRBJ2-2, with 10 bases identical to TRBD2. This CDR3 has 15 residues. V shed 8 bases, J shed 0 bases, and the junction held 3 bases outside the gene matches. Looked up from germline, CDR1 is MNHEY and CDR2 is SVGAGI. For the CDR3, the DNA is TGTGCCAGCCGGACTAGCGGAACGAACACCGGGGAGCTGTTTTTT. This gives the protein CASRTSGTNTGELFF.

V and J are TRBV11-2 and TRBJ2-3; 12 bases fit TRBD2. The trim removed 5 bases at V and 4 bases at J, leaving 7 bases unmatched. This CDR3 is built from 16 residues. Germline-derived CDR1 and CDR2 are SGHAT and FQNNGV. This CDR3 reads CASSLLAGGISDTQYF. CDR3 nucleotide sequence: TGTGCCAGCAGCCTCCTAGCGGGGGGGATCTCAGATACGCAGTATTTT. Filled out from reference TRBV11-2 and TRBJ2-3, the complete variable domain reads EAGVAQSPRYKIIEKRQSVAFWCNPISGHATLYWYQQILGQGPKLLIQFQNNGVVDDSQLPKDRFSAERLKGVDSTLKIQPAKLEDSAVYLCASSLLAGGISDTQYFGPGTRLTVL.

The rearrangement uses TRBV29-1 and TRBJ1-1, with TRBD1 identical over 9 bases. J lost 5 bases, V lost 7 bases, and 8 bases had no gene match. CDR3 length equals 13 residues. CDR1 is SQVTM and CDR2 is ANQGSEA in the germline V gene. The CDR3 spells CSAPTGGQTEAFF. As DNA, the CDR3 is TGCAGCGCCCCGACAGGGGGACAGACTGAAGCTTTCTTT.

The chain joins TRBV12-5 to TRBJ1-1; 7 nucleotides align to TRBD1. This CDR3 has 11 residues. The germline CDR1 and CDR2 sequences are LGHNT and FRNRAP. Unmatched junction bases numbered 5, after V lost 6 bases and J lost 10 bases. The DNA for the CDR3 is TGTGCTAGTGGCACGGGACAGAGAGCTTTCTTT. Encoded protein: CASGTGQRAFF.

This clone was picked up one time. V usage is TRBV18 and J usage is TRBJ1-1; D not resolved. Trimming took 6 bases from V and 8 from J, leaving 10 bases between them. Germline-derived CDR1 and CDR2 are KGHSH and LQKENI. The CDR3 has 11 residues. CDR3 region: CASSGEWEAFF. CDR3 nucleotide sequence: TGTGCCAGCTCCGGGGAATGGGAAGCTTTCTTT.

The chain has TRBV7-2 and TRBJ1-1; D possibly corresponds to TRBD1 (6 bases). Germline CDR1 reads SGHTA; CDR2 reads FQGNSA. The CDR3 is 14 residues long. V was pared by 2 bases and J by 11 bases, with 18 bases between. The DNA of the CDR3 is TGTGCCAGCAGCTTAATGGGGGGGGCGTTTGCGGCTTTCTTT. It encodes CASSLMGGAFAAFF.

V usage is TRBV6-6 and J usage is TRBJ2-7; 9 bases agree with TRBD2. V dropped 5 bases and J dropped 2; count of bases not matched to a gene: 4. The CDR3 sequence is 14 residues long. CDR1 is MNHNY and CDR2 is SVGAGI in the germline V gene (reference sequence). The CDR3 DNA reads TGTGCCAGCAGTAGACTAGCGGAGGCCTACGAGCAGTACTTC. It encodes CASSRLAEAYEQYF.

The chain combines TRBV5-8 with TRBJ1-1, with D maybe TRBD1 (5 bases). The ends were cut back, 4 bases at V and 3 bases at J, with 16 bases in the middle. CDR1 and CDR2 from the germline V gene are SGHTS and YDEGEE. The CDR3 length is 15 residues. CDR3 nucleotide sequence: TGTGCCAGCAGCCTGGGGGGTTTAGGGGACACTGAAGCTTTCTTT. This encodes CASSLGGLGDTEAFF.

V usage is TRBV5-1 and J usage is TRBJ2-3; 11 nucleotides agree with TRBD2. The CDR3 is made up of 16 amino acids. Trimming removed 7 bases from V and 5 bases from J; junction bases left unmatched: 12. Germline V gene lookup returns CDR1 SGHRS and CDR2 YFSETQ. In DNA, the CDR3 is TGCGCCAGCCTTTTTCTAGCGGGGGGCCCGGTAGATACGCAGTATTTT. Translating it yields CASLFLAGGPVDTQYF.